Sequencing of this TCR beta chain was carried out in a study of spatial heterogeneity in lung cancer. Overall study results and limits: Circulating ubiquitous expanded tumor TCRs were observed more frequently at resection than at follow-up.

TCRdb re-analysed the 5' RACE reads in MiXCR, keeping a single row per CDR3 protein. Among approximately 44,000 distinct CDR3 sequences listed, roughly 15% were seen once. With regard to this clonotype: The antigen remains undetermined.

Indicated time point: sample taken at primary tumor resection. V lost 1 base, J lost 6 bases, and 6 bases stayed unmatched. Germline CDR1 is SGHAT and CDR2 is FQDESV (reference sequence). The CDR3 extends over 14 amino acids. The sequence was obtained from a male donor with early-stage non-small cell lung cancer. The chain is built from TRBV11-1 and TRBJ2-7, with 7 positions matching TRBD1. The sequences come from PBMCs, collected at surgery. The CDR3 sequence is CASSLGQGMGEQYF. The CDR3 nucleotides read TGTGCCAGCAGCTTAGGACAGGGCATGGGCGAGCAGTACTTC.